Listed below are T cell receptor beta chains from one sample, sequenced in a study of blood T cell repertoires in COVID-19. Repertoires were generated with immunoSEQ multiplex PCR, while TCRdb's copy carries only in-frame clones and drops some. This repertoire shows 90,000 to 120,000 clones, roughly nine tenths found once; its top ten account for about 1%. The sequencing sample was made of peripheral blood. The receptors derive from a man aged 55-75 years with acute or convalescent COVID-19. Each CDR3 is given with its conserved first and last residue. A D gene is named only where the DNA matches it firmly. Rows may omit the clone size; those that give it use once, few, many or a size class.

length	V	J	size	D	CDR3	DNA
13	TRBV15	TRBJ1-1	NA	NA	CATGSGLNTEAFF	TGTGCCACCGGGTCAGGCCTGAACACTGAAGCTTTCTTT
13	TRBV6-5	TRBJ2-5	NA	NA	CASTSRYQETQYF	TGTGCCAGCACCTCCAGGTACCAAGAGACCCAGTACTTC
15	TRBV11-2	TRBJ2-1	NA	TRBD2	CASSLAGGPGDEQFF	TGTGCCAGCAGCTTAGCGGGAGGGCCCGGCGATGAGCAGTTCTTC
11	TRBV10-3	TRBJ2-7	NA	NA	CAIRTQRLLLF	TGTGCCATCAGGACGCAAAGACTGTTATTGTTC
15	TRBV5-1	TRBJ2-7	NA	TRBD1	CASSWGQGTSYEQYF	TGCGCCAGCAGCTGGGGACAGGGGACTTCCTACGAGCAGTACTTC
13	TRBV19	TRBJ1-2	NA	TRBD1	CASRDSPNYGYTF	TGTGCCAGTCGGGACAGCCCTAACTATGGCTACACCTTC
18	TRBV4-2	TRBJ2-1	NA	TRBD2	CASSQDSLNLGGSYEQFF	TGTGCCAGCAGCCAAGACTCCCTCAATCTCGGCGGGAGTTATGAGCAGTTCTTC
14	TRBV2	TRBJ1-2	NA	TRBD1	CASSEAGQGDGYTF	TGTGCCAGCAGTGAAGCGGGACAGGGGGACGGCTACACCTTC
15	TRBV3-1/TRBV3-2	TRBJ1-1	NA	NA	CASSQDGGGYTEAFF	TGTGCCAGCAGCCAAGATGGGGGGGGCTACACTGAAGCTTTCTTT
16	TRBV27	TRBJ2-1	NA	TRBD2	CASSSLAGAPPNEQFF	TGTGCCAGCAGCTCCTTAGCGGGAGCCCCCCCAAATGAGCAGTTCTTC
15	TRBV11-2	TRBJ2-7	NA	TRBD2	CASSPGGGGSYEQYF	TGTGCCAGCAGCCCGGGGGGGGGCGGGTCCTACGAGCAGTACTTC
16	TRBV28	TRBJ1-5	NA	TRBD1	CASSIWWTGPNQPQHF	TGTGCCAGCAGTATATGGTGGACAGGCCCGAATCAGCCCCAGCATTTT
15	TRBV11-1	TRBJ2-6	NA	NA	CASSLGPPGANVLTF	TGTGCCAGCAGCTTAGGGCCCCCTGGGGCCAACGTCCTGACTTTC
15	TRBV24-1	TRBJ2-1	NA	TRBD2	CATSRRAGGVNEQFF	TGTGCCACCTCTCGAAGGGCGGGGGGGGTCAATGAGCAGTTCTTC
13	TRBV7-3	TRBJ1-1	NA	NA	CASSLEAQTEAFF	TGTGCCAGCAGCTTAGAGGCACAAACTGAAGCTTTCTTT
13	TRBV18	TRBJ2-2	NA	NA	CASSPRLTGELFF	TGTGCCAGCTCACCACGACTCACCGGGGAGCTGTTTTTT
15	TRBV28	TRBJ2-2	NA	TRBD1	CASSSGAQGAGELFF	TGTGCCAGCAGTTCCGGGGCACAGGGGGCCGGGGAGCTGTTTTTT
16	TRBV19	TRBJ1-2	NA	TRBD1	CASSIARGVEGYGYTF	TGTGCCAGTAGTATCGCCAGGGGGGTTGAAGGCTATGGCTACACCTTC
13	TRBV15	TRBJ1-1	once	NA	CATSRDPGAEAFF	TGTGCCACCAGCAGGGACCCAGGGGCTGAAGCTTTCTTT
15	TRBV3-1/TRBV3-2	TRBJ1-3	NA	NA	CASSQPVVTGNTIYF	TGTGCCAGCAGCCAGCCGGTAGTCACTGGAAACACCATATATTTT
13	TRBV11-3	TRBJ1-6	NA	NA	CASSLDESSPLHF	TGTGCCAGCAGCTTAGATGAGTCTTCACCCCTCCACTTT
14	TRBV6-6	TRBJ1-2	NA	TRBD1	CASSYSAGGVGYTF	TGTGCCAGCAGTTACTCGGCAGGGGGCGTAGGCTACACCTTC
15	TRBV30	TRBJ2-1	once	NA	CAWRKGLISYNEQFF	TGTGCCTGGAGGAAGGGACTCATAAGCTACAATGAGCAGTTCTTC
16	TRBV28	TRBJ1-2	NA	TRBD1	CASSSTPGQGGYGYTF	TGTGCCAGCAGTTCTACTCCGGGACAGGGGGGTTATGGCTACACCTTC
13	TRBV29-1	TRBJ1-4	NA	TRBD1	CSVDRTGNEKLFF	TGCAGCGTGGATAGGACAGGGAATGAAAAACTGTTTTTT
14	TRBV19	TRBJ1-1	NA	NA	CASSRGQVNTEAFF	TGTGCCAGTAGTAGGGGGCAAGTAAACACTGAAGCTTTCTTT
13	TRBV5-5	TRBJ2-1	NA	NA	CASSLTTGSEQFF	TGTGCCAGCAGCTTAACTACAGGGAGTGAGCAGTTCTTC
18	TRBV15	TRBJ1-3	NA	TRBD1	CATSSRGAGGALGNTIYF	TGTGCCACCAGCTCCAGGGGGGCGGGGGGCGCGCTTGGAAACACCATATATTTT
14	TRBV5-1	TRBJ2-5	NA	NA	CASSLEGAQETQYF	TGCGCCAGCAGCTTGGAGGGAGCCCAAGAGACCCAGTACTTC
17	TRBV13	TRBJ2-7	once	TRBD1	CASSLGTGGFFSYEQYF	TGTGCCAGCAGCTTAGGGACAGGGGGCTTCTTCTCCTACGAGCAGTACTTC
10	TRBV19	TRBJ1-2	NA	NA	CATSGRGYTF	TGTGCCACCTCCGGGAGGGGCTACACCTTC
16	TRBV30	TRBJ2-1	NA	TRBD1	CAWSGLRTGVMDEQFF	TGTGCCTGGAGTGGCCTTAGGACAGGGGTTATGGATGAGCAGTTCTTC
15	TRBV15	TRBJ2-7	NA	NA	CATSVEGASSYEQYF	TGTGCCACCAGCGTCGAAGGGGCCAGCTCCTACGAGCAGTACTTC
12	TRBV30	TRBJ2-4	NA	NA	CAWTGSKNIQYF	TGTGCCTGGACCGGTTCAAAAAACATTCAGTACTTC
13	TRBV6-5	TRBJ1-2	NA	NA	CASSPGPAGGYTF	TGTGCCAGCAGCCCGGGACCAGCGGGTGGCTACACCTTC
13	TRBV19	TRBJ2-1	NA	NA	CASSIGQSNEQFF	TGTGCCAGTAGTATAGGACAGTCAAATGAGCAGTTCTTC
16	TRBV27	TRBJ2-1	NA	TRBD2	CASSRASGRSYNEQFF	TGTGCCAGCAGTCGGGCGAGCGGGAGATCCTACAATGAACAGTTCTTC
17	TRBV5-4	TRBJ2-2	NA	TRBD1	CASSPGPGQGNTGELFF	TGTGCCAGCAGCCCGGGACCGGGACAGGGTAACACCGGGGAGCTGTTTTTT
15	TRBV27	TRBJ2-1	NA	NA	CASSLPGARHNEQFF	TGTGCCAGCAGTTTACCAGGGGCCCGACACAATGAGCAGTTCTTC
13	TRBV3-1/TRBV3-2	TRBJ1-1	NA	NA	CASSQVRETEAFF	TGTGCCAGCAGCCAAGTCCGGGAGACTGAAGCTTTCTTT
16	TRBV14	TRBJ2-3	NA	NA	CASSQDPGHSTDTQYF	TGTGCCAGCAGCCAAGATCCGGGACACAGCACAGATACGCAGTATTTT
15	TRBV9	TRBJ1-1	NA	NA	CASSVDMGLNTEAFF	TGTGCCAGCAGCGTAGACATGGGGCTTAACACTGAAGCTTTCTTT
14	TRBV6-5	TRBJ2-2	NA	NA	CASKNYRDTGELFF	TGTGCCAGCAAAAACTACAGGGACACCGGGGAGCTGTTTTTT